This TCR beta chain was profiled in a study of T cell changes during pregnancy in multiple sclerosis. The germline V gene encodes CDR1 KGHSH and CDR2 LQKENI. J was trimmed by 7 bases and V by 3 bases; bases with no gene match: 12. This CDR3 region has 17 residues. The protocol was immunoSEQ multiplex PCR, while the TCRdb copy is restricted to in-frame clones and leaves out a portion. The sample records tens of thousands of clones, roughly nine tenths being singletons. The chain couples TRBV18 to TRBJ2-1; TRBD1 matches 10 bases. Sequenced material: CD4+ T cells from peripheral blood mononuclear cells, taken after pregnancy. This TCR came from a female donor with multiple sclerosis, enrolled in a pregnancy study. The CDR3 loop reads CASSPGIAGQGGNEQFF. For the CDR3, the DNA is TGTGCCAGCTCACCGGGTATTGCAGGACAGGGGGGTAATGAGCAGTTCTTC.